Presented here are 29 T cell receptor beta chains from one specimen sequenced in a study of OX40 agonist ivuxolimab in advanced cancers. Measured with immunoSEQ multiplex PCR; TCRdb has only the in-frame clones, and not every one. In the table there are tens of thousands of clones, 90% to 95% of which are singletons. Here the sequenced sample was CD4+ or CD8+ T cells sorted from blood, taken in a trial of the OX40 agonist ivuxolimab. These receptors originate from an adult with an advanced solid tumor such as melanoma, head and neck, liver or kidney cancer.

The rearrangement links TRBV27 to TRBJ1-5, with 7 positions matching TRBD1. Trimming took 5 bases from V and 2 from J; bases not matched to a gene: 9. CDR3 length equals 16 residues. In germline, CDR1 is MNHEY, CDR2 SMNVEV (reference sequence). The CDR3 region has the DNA TGTGCCAGCAGTACTAACAGGGGACGGGGCAATCAGCCCCAGCATTTT. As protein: CASSTNRGRGNQPQHF.

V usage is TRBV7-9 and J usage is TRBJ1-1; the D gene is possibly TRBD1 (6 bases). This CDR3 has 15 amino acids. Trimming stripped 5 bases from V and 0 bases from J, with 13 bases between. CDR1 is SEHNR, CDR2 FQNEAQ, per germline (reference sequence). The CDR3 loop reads CASSIRQAMNTEAFF. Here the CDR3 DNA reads TGTGCCAGCAGCATAAGACAGGCAATGAACACTGAAGCTTTCTTT.

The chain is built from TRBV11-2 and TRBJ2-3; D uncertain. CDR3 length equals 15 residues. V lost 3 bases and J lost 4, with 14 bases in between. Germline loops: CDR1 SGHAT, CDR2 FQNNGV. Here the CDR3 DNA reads TGTGCCAGCAGCTTTTATAGGGTTCAGGCAGATACGCAGTATTTT. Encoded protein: CASSFYRVQADTQYF.

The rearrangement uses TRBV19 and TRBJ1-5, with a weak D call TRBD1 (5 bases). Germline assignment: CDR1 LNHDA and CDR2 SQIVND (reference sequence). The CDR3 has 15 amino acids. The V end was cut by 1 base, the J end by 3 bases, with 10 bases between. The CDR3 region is CASSIGRGPNQPQHF. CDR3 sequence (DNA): TGTGCCAGTAGTATAGGTAGGGGCCCCAATCAGCCCCAGCATTTT.

The chain's CDR3 is CASSYSYGDQPQHF. CDR3 DNA sequence: TGTGCCAGCAGTTACTCGTATGGGGACCAGCCCCAGCATTTT. The chain is built from TRBV6-5 and TRBJ1-5, with a weak D call TRBD1 (5 bases). CDR1 and CDR2 (germline): MNHEY, SVGAGI. The CDR3 length is 14 residues. Trimming took off 0 bases at V and 7 bases at J, with 10 bases between the two ends.

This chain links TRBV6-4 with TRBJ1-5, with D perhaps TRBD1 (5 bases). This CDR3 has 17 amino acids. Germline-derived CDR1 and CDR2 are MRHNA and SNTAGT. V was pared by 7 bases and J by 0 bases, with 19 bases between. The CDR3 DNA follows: TGTGCCAGCACGAGTTGGACACCACTTTATAGCAATCAGCCCCAGCATTTT. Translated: CASTSWTPLYSNQPQHF.

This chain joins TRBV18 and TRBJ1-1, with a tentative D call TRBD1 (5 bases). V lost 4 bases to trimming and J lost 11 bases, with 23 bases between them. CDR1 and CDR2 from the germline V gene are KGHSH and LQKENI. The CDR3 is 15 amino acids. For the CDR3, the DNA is TGTGCCAGCTCACGGCCGGGACTGGGGTTAAGATGGGCTTTCTTT. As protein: CASSRPGLGLRWAFF.

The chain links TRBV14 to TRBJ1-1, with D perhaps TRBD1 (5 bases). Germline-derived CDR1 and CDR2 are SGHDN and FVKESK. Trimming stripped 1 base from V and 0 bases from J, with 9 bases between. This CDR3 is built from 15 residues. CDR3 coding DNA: TGTGCCAGCAGCCAAGGTGGGGGAATGAACACTGAAGCTTTCTTT. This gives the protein CASSQGGGMNTEAFF.

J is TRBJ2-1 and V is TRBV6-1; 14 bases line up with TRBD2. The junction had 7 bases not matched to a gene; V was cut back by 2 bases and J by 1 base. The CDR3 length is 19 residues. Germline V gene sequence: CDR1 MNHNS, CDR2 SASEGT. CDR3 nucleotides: TGTGCCAGCAGTGAAACGGGACTAGCGGGAGCTGGGTCCTACAATGAGCAGTTCTTC. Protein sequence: CASSETGLAGAGSYNEQFF.

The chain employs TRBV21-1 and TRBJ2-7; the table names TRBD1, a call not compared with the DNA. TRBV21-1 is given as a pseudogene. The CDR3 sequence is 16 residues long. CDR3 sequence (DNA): TGTGCCAGCAGCACCCCCTCCGGGACAGGGACCTACGAGCAGTACTTC. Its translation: CASSTPSGTGTYEQYF.

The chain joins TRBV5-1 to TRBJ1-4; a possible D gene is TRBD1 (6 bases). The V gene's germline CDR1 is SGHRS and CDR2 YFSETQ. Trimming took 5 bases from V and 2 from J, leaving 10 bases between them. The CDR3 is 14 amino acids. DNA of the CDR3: TGCGCCAGCAGTTTAGGGGGGACTAATGAAAAACTGTTTTTT. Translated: CASSLGGTNEKLFF.

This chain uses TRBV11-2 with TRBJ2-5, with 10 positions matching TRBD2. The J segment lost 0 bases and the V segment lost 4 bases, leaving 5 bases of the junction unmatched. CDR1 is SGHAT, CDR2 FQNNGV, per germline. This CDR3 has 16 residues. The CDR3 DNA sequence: TGTGCCAGCAGCTACTCTAGCGGGGGAGACCAAGAGACCCAGTACTTC. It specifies CASSYSSGGDQETQYF.

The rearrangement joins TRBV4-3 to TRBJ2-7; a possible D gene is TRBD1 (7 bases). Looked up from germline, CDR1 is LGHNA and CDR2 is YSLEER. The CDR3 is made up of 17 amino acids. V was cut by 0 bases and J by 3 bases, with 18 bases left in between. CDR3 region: CASSQEEGGTVLYEQYF. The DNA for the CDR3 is TGCGCCAGCAGCCAAGAGGAAGGCGGGACAGTCCTCTACGAGCAGTACTTC.

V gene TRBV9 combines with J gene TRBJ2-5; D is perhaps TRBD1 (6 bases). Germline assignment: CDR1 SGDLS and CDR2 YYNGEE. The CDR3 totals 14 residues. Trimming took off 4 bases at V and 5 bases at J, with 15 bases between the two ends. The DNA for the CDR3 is TGTGCCAGCAGCCCCGTCGCAGGGGTGGAGACCCAGTACTTC. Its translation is CASSPVAGVETQYF.

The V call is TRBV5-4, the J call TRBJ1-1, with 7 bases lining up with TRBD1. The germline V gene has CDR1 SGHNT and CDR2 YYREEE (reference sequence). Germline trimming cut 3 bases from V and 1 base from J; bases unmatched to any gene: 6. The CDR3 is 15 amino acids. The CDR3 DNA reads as TGTGCCAGCAGCTCCCCGGGACAGAAGAACACTGAAGCTTTCTTT. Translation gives CASSSPGQKNTEAFF.

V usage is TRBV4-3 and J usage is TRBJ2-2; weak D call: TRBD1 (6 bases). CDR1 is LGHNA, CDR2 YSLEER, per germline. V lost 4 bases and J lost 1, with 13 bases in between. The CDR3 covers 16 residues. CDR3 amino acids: CASSPEGRGNTGELFF. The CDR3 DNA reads TGCGCCAGCAGCCCCGAGGGCAGGGGGAACACCGGGGAGCTGTTTTTT.

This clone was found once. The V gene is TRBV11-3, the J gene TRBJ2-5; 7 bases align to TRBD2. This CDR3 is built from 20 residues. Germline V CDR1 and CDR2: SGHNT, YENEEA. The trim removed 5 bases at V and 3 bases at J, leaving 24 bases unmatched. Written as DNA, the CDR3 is TGTGCCAGCAGCCGATCGGGAAGCCGGGAGGTATCTGAGGGCAAAGAGACCCAGTACTTC. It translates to CASSRSGSREVSEGKETQYF.

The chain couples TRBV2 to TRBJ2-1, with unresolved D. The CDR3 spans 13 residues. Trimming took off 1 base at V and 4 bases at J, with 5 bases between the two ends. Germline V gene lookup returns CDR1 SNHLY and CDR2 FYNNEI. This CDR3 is CASSEGGYNEQFF. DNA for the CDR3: TGTGCCAGCAGTGAAGGCGGTTACAATGAGCAGTTCTTC.

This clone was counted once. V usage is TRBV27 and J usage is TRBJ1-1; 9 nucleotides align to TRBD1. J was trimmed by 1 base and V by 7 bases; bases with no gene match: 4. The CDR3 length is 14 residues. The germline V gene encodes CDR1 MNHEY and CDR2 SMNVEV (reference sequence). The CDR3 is CASTRGQGNTEAFF. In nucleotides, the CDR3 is TGTGCCAGCACGAGGGGACAGGGGAACACTGAAGCTTTCTTT.

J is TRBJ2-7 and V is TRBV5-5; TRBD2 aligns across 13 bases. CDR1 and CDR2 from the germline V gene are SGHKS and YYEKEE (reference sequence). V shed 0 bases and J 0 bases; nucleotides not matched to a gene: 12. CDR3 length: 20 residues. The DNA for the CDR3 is TGTGCCAGCAGCTTGGATAGGGGGACTAGCGGGATCCCCTTCTCCTACGAGCAGTACTTC. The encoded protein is CASSLDRGTSGIPFSYEQYF.

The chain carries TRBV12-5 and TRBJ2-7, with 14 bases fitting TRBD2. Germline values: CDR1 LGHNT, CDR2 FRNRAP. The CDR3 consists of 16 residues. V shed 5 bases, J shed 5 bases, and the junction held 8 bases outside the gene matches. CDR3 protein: CASGKGTSGSSDEQYF. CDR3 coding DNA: TGTGCTAGTGGTAAAGGGACTAGCGGGAGTAGTGACGAGCAGTACTTC.

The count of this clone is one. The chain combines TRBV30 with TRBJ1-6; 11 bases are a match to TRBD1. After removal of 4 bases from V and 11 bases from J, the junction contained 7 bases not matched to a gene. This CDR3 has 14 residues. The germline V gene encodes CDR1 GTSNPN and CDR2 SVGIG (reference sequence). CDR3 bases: TGTGCCTGGACCGGACAGGGGGCGCGAACACCCCTCCACTTT. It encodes CAWTGQGARTPLHF.

CDR3 bases: TGTGCCAGCAGCGCTAGACTAGCGGGAGGATCAGATACGCAGTATTTT. It is translated as CASSARLAGGSDTQYF. This sequence joins TRBV2 and TRBJ2-3; 13 positions match TRBD2. The CDR3 runs 16 residues. V lost 6 bases to trimming and J lost 4 bases; unmatched junction nucleotides: 7. Germline-derived CDR1 and CDR2 are SNHLY and FYNNEI.

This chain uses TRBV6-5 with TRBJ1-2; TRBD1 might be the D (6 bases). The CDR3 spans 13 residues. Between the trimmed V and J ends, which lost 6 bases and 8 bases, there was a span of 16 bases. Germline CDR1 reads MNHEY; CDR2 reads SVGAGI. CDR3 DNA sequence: TGTGCCAGCAGGAAGACAGGAGTGTGGGGCTACACCTTC. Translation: CASRKTGVWGYTF.

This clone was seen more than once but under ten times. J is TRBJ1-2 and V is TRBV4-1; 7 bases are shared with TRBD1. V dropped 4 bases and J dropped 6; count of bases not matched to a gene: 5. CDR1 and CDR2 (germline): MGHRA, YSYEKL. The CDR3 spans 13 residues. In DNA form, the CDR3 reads TGCGCCAGCAGCCGTGACAGGGACCATGGCTACACCTTC. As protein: CASSRDRDHGYTF.

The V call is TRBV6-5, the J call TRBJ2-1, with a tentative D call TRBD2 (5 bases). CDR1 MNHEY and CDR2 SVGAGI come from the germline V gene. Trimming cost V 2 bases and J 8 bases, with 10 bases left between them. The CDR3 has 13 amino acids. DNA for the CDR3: TGTGCCAGCAGTTACCCCTCGAGGGATGAGCAGTTCTTC. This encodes CASSYPSRDEQFF.

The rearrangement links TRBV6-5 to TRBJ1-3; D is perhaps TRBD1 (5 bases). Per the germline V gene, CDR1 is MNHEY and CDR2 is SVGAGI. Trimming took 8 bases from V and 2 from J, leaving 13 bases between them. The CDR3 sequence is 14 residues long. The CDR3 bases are TGTGCCAGCCGCTCTGGGGGACCTGGAAACACCATATATTTT. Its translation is CASRSGGPGNTIYF.

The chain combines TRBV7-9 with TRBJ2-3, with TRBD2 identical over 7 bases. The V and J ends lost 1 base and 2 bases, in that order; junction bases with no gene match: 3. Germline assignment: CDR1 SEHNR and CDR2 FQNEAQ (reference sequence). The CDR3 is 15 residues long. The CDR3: CASSLGGDYTDTQYF. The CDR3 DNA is TGTGCCAGCAGCTTAGGAGGGGACTACACAGATACGCAGTATTTT.

The CDR3 region is CASSSGRINTGELFF. CDR3 sequence (DNA): TGCGCCAGCAGTAGCGGGAGAATCAACACCGGGGAGCTGTTTTTT. This chain joins TRBV5-1 and TRBJ2-2; TRBD2 agrees at 9 bases. CDR3 length: 15 amino acids. Germline V gene lookup returns CDR1 SGHRS and CDR2 YFSETQ. V was clipped by 5 bases and J by 2 bases; unmatched bases: 4.